This T cell receptor beta chain was sequenced for a study of blood T cell repertoires in COVID-19. Sequenced by immunoSEQ multiplex PCR; TCRdb stores in-frame clones only, minus some. Of around 250,000 clones listed, approximately 90% were seen once; the top ten hold about 3%. Material for sequencing was peripheral blood. The source of this sequence is a woman aged 25 to 45 with active or convalescent COVID-19.

The CDR3 nucleotides are TGTGCCATCAGTGAGGCCACGACAGGGGAGACCCAGTACTTC. Its translation is CAISEATTGETQYF. The rearrangement joins TRBV10-3 to TRBJ2-5; TRBD1 matches at 7 bases. Germline CDR1 and CDR2: ENHRY and SYGVKD. The CDR3 runs 14 residues. V lost 2 bases and J lost 5; bases outside the gene matches: 5.